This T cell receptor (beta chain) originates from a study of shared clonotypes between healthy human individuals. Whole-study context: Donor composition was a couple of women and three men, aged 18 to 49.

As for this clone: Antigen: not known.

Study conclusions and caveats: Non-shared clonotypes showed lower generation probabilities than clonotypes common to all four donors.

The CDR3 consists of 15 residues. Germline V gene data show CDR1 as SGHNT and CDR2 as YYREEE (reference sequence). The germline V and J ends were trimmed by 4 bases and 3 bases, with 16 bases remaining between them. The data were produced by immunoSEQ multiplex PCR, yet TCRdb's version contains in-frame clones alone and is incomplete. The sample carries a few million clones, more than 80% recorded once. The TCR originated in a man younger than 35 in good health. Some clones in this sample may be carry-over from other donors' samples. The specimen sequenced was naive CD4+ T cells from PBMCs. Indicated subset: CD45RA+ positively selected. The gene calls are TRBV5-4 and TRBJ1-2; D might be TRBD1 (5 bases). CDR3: CASSPWAGTDYGYTF. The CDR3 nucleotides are TGTGCCAGCAGCCCGTGGGCAGGGACTGACTATGGCTACACCTTC.